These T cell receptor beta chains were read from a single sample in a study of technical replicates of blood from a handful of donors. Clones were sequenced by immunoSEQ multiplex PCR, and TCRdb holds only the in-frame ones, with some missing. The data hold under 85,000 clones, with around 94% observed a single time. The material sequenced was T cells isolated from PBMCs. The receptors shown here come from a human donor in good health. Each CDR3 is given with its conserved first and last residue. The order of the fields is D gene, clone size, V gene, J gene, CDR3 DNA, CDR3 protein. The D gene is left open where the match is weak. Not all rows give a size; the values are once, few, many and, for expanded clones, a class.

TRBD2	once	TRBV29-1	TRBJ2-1	TGCAGCGCTAAGACTAGCGGACTATACAATGAGCAGTTCTTC	CSAKTSGLYNEQFF
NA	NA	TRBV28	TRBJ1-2	TGTGCCAGCAGTTCCCGACGGAGGGGCTACACCTTC	CASSSRRRGYTF
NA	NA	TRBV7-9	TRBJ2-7	TGTGCCAGCAGCTTTACTGACTACGAGCAGTACTTC	CASSFTDYEQYF
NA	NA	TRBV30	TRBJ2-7	TGTGCCTGGAGGTCTTTTCAGGCGCAGCAGTACTTC	CAWRSFQAQQYF
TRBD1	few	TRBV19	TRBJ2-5	TGTGCCAGTAGCACAGGGGGTAGGGAGACCCAGTACTTC	CASSTGGRETQYF
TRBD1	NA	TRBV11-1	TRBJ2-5	TGTGCCAGCAGAGGACAGGGGAGTGTGGGAGAGACCCAGTACTTC	CASRGQGSVGETQYF
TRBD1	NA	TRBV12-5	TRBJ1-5	TGTGCTAGTGGTTTGACCTCGACAGGGATCAATCAGCCCCAGCATTTT	CASGLTSTGINQPQHF
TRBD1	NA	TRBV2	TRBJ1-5	TGTGCCAGCAGTACAGGGGGCCAGCCCCAGCATTTT	CASSTGGQPQHF
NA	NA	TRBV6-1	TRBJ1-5	TGTGCCAGCAGTGCTTCGTCCAGTTATGAGGCCCAGCATTTT	CASSASSSYEAQHF
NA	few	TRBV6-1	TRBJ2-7	TGTGCCAGCGGCGCCAGGGGCCTCTACGAGCAGTACTTC	CASGARGLYEQYF
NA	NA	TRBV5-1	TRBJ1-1	TGCGCCAGCAGCTTGGGGCAGGGGAGCACTGAAGCTTTCTTT	CASSLGQGSTEAFF
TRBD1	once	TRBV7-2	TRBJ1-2	TGTGCCAGCAGCCCTCCGGGACAGGGGACCGTCTACACCTTC	CASSPPGQGTVYTF
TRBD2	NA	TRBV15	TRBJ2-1	TGTGCCACCAGGGATACTAGCGCCCAAACTATAAGACGCTCCTACAATGAGCAGTTCTTC	CATRDTSAQTIRRSYNEQFF
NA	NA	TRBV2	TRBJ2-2	TGTGCCAGCCGAGTCCTGGCGGGCCAAGACGGGGAGCTGTTTTTT	CASRVLAGQDGELFF
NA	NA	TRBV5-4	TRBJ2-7	TGTGCCAGCAGCTTGGGTCAGGGGCGAGAGCAGTACTTC	CASSLGQGREQYF
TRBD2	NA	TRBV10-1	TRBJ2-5	TGCGCCAGCAGTGATGGGACTAGCGGGGCGGAGACCCAGTACTTC	CASSDGTSGAETQYF
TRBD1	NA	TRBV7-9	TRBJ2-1	TGTGCCAGCAGCTCCCTGGGGGACAGGTCCTACAATGAGCAGTTCTTC	CASSSLGDRSYNEQFF
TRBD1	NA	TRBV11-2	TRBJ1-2	TGTGCCAGCAGCTCGGACAGGGGGCGCAAGGGCTACACCTTC	CASSSDRGRKGYTF
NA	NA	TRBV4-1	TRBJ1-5	TGCGCCAGCACCCAAAGGCCGGGTCCCCTTAGCAATCAGCCCCAGCATTTT	CASTQRPGPLSNQPQHF
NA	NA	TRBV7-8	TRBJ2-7	TGTGCCAGCAGCTTAGGGGCAGGGGTTGAGGCCTATTACGAGCAGTACTTC	CASSLGAGVEAYYEQYF
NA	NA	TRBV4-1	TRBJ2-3	TGCGCCAGCAGCCAAGTAGGGGCCCGCACAGATACGCAGTATTTT	CASSQVGARTDTQYF
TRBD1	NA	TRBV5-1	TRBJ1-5	TGCGCCAGCAGCCTGACAGGGGCGGGCAATCAGCCCCAGCATTTT	CASSLTGAGNQPQHF
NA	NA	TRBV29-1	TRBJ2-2	TGCAGCGTTGCAAGACAGGCGAACACCGGGGAGCTGTTTTTT	CSVARQANTGELFF
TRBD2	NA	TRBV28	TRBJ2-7	TGTGCCAGCACTCCAGCGGGGCGGGCCTACGAGCAGTACTTC	CASTPAGRAYEQYF
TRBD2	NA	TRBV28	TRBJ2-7	TGTGCCAGCAGTTCACCCTCGGCGGGAGTTTTTTACGAGCAGTACTTC	CASSSPSAGVFYEQYF
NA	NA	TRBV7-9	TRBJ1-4	TGTGCCAGCAGCCACGACGGGATCTGGGTTCCCGGAGATGAAAAACTGTTTTTT	CASSHDGIWVPGDEKLFF
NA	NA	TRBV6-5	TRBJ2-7	TGTGCCAGCAGTTATCGGGGGAGAGGAGGCGAGCAGTACTTC	CASSYRGRGGEQYF
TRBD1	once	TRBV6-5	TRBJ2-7	TGTGCCAGCAGGTACAACCGGGACAGGTTACGTTACGAGCAGTACTTC	CASRYNRDRLRYEQYF
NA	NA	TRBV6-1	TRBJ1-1	TGTGCCAGCAGTGAATCGGCCTCCGGGAGAACTGAAGCTTTCTTT	CASSESASGRTEAFF
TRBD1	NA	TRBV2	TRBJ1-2	TGTGCCAGCAGTGTCGGCCGGGACAGATTGGGGGGCTACACCTTC	CASSVGRDRLGGYTF
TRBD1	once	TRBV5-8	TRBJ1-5	TGTGCCAGCATTAGTCGGGGACAGAGGATTGATCAGCCCCAGCATTTT	CASISRGQRIDQPQHF
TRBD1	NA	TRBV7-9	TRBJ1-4	TGTGCCAGCAGCTCTGGCCGGGACAGGGGGCGGGAAAAACTGTTTTTT	CASSSGRDRGREKLFF
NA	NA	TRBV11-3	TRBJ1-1	TGTGCCAGCAGCTTATTACGGGATGGTGAAGCTTTCTTT	CASSLLRDGEAFF
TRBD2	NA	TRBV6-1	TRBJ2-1	TGTGCCAGCAGTGTTGAGCGGGGGGCCTACAATGAGCAGTTCTTC	CASSVERGAYNEQFF
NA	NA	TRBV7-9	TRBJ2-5	TGTGCCAGCAGCCCACAGGGAGGGCAAGAGACCCAGTACTTC	CASSPQGGQETQYF
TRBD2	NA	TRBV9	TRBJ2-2	TGTGCCAGCAGCGTAGGAGTAGCGGGAGCCGCCGGGGAGCTGTTTTTT	CASSVGVAGAAGELFF
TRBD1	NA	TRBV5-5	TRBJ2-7	TGTGCCAGCAGCCGGACAGGGGTTTACGAGCAGTACTTC	CASSRTGVYEQYF
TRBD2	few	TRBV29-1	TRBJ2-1	TGCAGCGCCCTTGATAGCGGGAGGGATAATGAGCAGTTCTTC	CSALDSGRDNEQFF
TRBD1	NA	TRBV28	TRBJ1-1	TGTGCCAGCAGTTTGAGGCAGGGGGATTTCAACGCTGAAGCTTTCTTT	CASSLRQGDFNAEAFF
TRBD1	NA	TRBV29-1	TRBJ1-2	TGCAGCGTTGAAGATGTACCGACAGGGTCAGGAGGCTACACCTTC	CSVEDVPTGSGGYTF
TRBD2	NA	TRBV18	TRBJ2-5	TGTGCCAGCTCACCACCGGTCATCCTAGCGGGAGGTAACCAAGAGACCCAGTACTTC	CASSPPVILAGGNQETQYF
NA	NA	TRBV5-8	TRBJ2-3	TGTGCCAGCGTCAACTCCAGACTCACAGATACGCAGTATTTT	CASVNSRLTDTQYF
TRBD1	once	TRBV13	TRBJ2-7	TGTGCCAGCAGCTTAGAGGACAGGGCGTACGAGCAGTACTTC	CASSLEDRAYEQYF
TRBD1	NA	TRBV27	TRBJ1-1	TGTGCCAGCAGTCTGGACCGGACAGGCTTTAACACTGAAGCTTTCTTT	CASSLDRTGFNTEAFF
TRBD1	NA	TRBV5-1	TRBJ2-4	TGCGCCAGCAGCTTCTCACCGGGACAGGGACAACTAGCCAAAAACATTCAGTACTTC	CASSFSPGQGQLAKNIQYF
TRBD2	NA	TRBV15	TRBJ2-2	TGTGCCACCAGCAGAGATCTGGGACTAGGCTACGGCACCGGGGAGCTGTTTTTT	CATSRDLGLGYGTGELFF
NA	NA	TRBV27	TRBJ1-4	TGTGCCAGCAGTTTATATCTGAATGAAAAACTGTTTTTT	CASSLYLNEKLFF
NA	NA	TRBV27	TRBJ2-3	TGTGCCAGCAGTTTCCCCCAGGCACATACGCAGTATTTT	CASSFPQAHTQYF
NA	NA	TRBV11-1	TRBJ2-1	TGTGCCAGCAGCTTGTTGGGGCGTGAGCAGTTCTTC	CASSLLGREQFF
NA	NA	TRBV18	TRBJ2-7	TGTGCCAGCTCAGCAACGTCCTCCGGGATATCCTACGAGCAGTACTTC	CASSATSSGISYEQYF
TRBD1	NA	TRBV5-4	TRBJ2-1	TGTGCCGTCTACAGGGGGGACGGGCAGTTCTTC	CAVYRGDGQFF
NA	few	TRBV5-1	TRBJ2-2	TGCGCCAGCAGCACCGAAGGGGCTCCAAGGGCCGGGGAGCTGTTTTTT	CASSTEGAPRAGELFF